The 22 T cell receptor beta chains below come from one sample, sequenced in a study of T cell responses to AZD1222 COVID-19 vaccine. The method was immunoSEQ multiplex PCR; TCRdb's version includes in-frame clones alone and lacks a portion of them. The sample contains roughly 150,000 clones, 85% to 95% of which appear only once. The material sequenced was peripheral blood, taken 28 days after the second AZD1222 dose. All receptors derive from an adult who received the AZD1222 COVID-19 vaccine.

The gene calls are TRBV4-1 and TRBJ1-1, with D possibly matching TRBD1 (5 bases). CDR3 length equals 14 residues. V was shortened by 5 bases and J by 3 bases, with 13 bases between the two germline ends. Germline values: CDR1 MGHRA, CDR2 YSYEKL. CDR3 in amino acids: CASSRRGGYTEAFF. The CDR3 bases are TGCGCCAGCAGCAGAAGGGGTGGATACACTGAAGCTTTCTTT.

This clone was found a few times. The J gene is TRBJ2-7, the V gene TRBV27; 8 bases are shared with TRBD1. V shed 5 bases and J 7 bases; nucleotides not matched to a gene: 10. This CDR3 contains 14 residues. Per germline, CDR1 MNHEY and CDR2 SMNVEV (reference sequence). The CDR3 spells CASSPGQGLREQYF. The CDR3, as DNA: TGTGCCAGCAGTCCAGGACAGGGATTGAGGGAGCAGTACTTC.

As concerns this clone: A read error may produce the germline difference seen at one junction end. The rearrangement links TRBV3-1 (or the pseudogene TRBV3-2) to TRBJ1-2; a weak D match, TRBD1 (5 bases). The CDR3 covers 17 residues. CDR1 and CDR2 from the germline V gene are LGHDT and YNNKEL (reference sequence). The CDR3 DNA sequence: TGTGCCAGCAGCCAACGATGGGGGAATGTCGGGCCCTCGCCCTTAGCCTTC. It codes for CASSQRWGNVGPSPLAF.

A remark on this clone: Other DNA sequences in this sample translate to the same CDR3. J is TRBJ1-2 and V is TRBV5-4; D uncertain. This CDR3 region has 12 residues. V shed 0 bases and J shed 4 bases, with 4 bases lying between them. Per the germline V gene, CDR1 is SGHNT and CDR2 is YYREEE (reference sequence). This chain's CDR3 is CASSLDGYGYTF. The CDR3 DNA reads as TGTGCCAGCAGCTTGGACGGCTATGGCTACACCTTC.

The chain combines TRBV11-2 with TRBJ2-3; a possible D gene is TRBD2 (5 bases). V was clipped by 8 bases and J by 2 bases, with 20 bases between them. The germline V gene has CDR1 SGHAT and CDR2 FQNNGV. This CDR3 region has 16 residues. CDR3 nucleotide sequence: TGTGCCAGCCCAAGAGGGCAGACTGCCCTCACAGATACGCAGTATTTT. As protein: CASPRGQTALTDTQYF.

CDR3 sequence (DNA): TGTGCCAGCAGCTCCCCGTCGGGCGGGATCAACTATGGCTACACCTTC. It is translated as CASSSPSGGINYGYTF. The genes are TRBV7-9 and TRBJ1-2; D unclear. There are 16 residues in the CDR3. Germline V gene sequence: CDR1 SEHNR, CDR2 FQNEAQ (reference sequence). Trimming cost V 4 bases and J 2 bases, with 17 bases left between them.

V is TRBV5-6 and J is TRBJ2-5; TRBD2 matches at 11 bases. Germline V gene lookup returns CDR1 SGHDT and CDR2 YYEEEE. With 0 bases clipped from V and 5 bases from J, the junction kept 6 bases outside the gene matches. This CDR3 is 16 amino acids long. In DNA form, the CDR3 reads TGTGCCAGCAGCTTGGTTAGCGGGGGGGCCGGGGAGACCCAGTACTTC. This sequence encodes CASSLVSGGAGETQYF.

CDR3 nucleotides: TGTGCCAGCAGCCACTCTACCTCTTCTGAGGACAGGTATTCCTACGAGCAGTACTTC. Amino acids: CASSHSTSSEDRYSYEQYF. This chain connects TRBV7-8 to TRBJ2-7; 7 bases map to TRBD1. The V gene's germline CDR1 is SGHVS and CDR2 FQNEAQ. CDR3 size: 19 residues. With 5 bases clipped from V and 1 base from J, the junction kept 20 bases outside the gene matches.

The chain couples TRBV4-1 to TRBJ1-1; D gene ambiguous. The V and J ends lost 0 bases and 1 base respectively, with 12 bases between them. Germline CDR1 MGHRA, CDR2 YSYEKL. The CDR3 has 16 amino acids. CDR3 region: CASSQELRFWNTEAFF. The CDR3 nucleotides read TGCGCCAGCAGCCAAGAACTACGGTTTTGGAACACTGAAGCTTTCTTT.

Written as DNA, the CDR3 is TGTGCCACCAGCAGAGGAGGAGACAGCTATGGCTACACCTTC. Protein product: CATSRGGDSYGYTF. The chain couples TRBV15 to TRBJ1-2, with D perhaps TRBD1 (5 bases). The CDR3 totals 14 residues. In germline, CDR1 is LNHNV, CDR2 YYDKDF (reference sequence). Trimming took off 1 base at V and 4 bases at J, with 10 bases between the two ends.

The gene calls are TRBV28 and TRBJ2-7, with 7 bases fitting TRBD2. Trimming removed 5 bases from V and 5 bases from J; junction bases left unmatched: 6. The CDR3 runs 13 residues. CDR1 and CDR2 (germline): MDHEN, SYDVKM. The CDR3 DNA reads as TGTGCCAGCAGTACGGGACGGGGGGACGAGCAGTACTTC. Translated: CASSTGRGDEQYF.

The genes are TRBV5-5 and TRBJ1-4; no clear D. There are 15 residues in the CDR3. Germline V gene sequence: CDR1 SGHKS, CDR2 YYEKEE (reference sequence). Trimming removed 1 base at V and 0 bases at J, with 7 bases between. CDR3 protein: CASSLRRSTNEKLFF. CDR3 sequence (DNA): TGTGCCAGCAGCTTGAGACGGTCAACTAATGAAAAACTGTTTTTT.

This clone was counted a single time. The chain employs TRBV25-1 and TRBJ2-1; either TRBD1 or TRBD2 may fit D (5 bases each). V was trimmed by 6 bases and J by 10 bases, leaving 13 bases between them. Germline V gives CDR1 MGHDK, CDR2 SYGVNS. The length of the CDR3 is 12 residues. CDR3 residues: CASRVGTAEQFF. CDR3 nucleotides: TGTGCCAGCAGAGTTGGGACGGCGGAGCAGTTCTTC.

The J gene is TRBJ2-1, the V gene TRBV7-2; 7 bases are a match to TRBD1. Germline loops: CDR1 SGHTA, CDR2 FQGNSA. After removal of 5 bases from V and 9 bases from J, the junction contained 7 bases not matched to a gene. The length of the CDR3 is 13 residues. The CDR3 DNA is TGTGCCAGCAGCCGCAAGGGGGCCACTGAGCAGTTCTTC. Its translation: CASSRKGATEQFF.

The rearrangement uses TRBV10-3 and TRBJ1-1; TRBD1 aligns across 8 bases. Germline assignment: CDR1 ENHRY and CDR2 SYGVKD. After removal of 7 bases from V and 5 bases from J, the junction contained 6 bases not matched to a gene. The CDR3 length is 13 residues. Written as DNA, the CDR3 is TGTGCCATCACTTCAACAGGGGGAACTGAAGCTTTCTTT. It encodes CAITSTGGTEAFF.

J is TRBJ1-2 and V is TRBV19; 7 bases are shared with TRBD1. The germline CDR1 and CDR2 sequences are LNHDA and SQIVND (reference sequence). The length of the CDR3 is 13 residues. After removal of 4 bases from V and 8 bases from J, the junction contained 7 bases not matched to a gene. The CDR3 sequence: CASSTIGTEGYTF. Here the CDR3 DNA reads TGTGCCAGTAGTACAATAGGGACAGAGGGCTACACCTTC. Filled out from reference TRBV19 and TRBJ1-2, the complete variable domain reads DGGITQSPKYLFRKEGQNVTLSCEQNLNHDAMYWYRQDPGQGLRLIYYSQIVNDFQKGDIAEGYSVSREKKESFPLTVTSAQKNPTAFYLCASSTIGTEGYTFGSGTRLTVV.

V usage is TRBV6-5 and J usage is TRBJ2-7; D gene uncertain. Deletions cut 6 bases from V and 0 bases from J, with 9 bases between. The CDR3 totals 13 residues. Germline CDR1 and CDR2: MNHEY and SVGAGI. The CDR3 DNA follows: TGTGCCAGCAGGCCAGCGAGCTCCTACGAGCAGTACTTC. The encoded protein is CASRPASSYEQYF.

V usage is TRBV2 and J usage is TRBJ2-5, with a weak D call TRBD2 (5 bases). This CDR3 is 14 amino acids long. Germline CDR1 is SNHLY and CDR2 is FYNNEI. V shed 6 bases and J shed 5 bases, with 16 bases lying between them. The CDR3 loop reads CASRGLDLRETQYF. The CDR3 bases are TGTGCCAGCAGGGGTTTGGACTTGAGGGAGACCCAGTACTTC.

This clone showed up just once. V is TRBV5-6 and J is TRBJ1-2; D may be TRBD1 (6 bases). From germline, CDR1 is SGHDT and CDR2 YYEEEE. Trimming cost V 0 bases and J 7 bases, with 10 bases left between them. The CDR3 runs 13 residues. Here the CDR3 DNA reads TGTGCCAGCAGCTTGGAGGGGGATCCTGGCTACACCTTC. This sequence encodes CASSLEGDPGYTF.

This CDR3 reads CASSQEAGGASSYEQYF. CDR3 bases: TGCGCCAGCAGCCAAGAGGCGGGGGGCGCCAGCTCCTACGAGCAGTACTTC. The V and J genes are TRBV4-1 and TRBJ2-7, with 8 bases lining up with TRBD2. This CDR3 comprises 17 residues. The germline V gene has CDR1 MGHRA and CDR2 YSYEKL. The trim removed 0 bases at V and 0 bases at J, leaving 7 bases unmatched.

The chain is built from TRBV18 and TRBJ2-2, with D hard to call. Germline lookup yields CDR1 KGHSH and CDR2 LQKENI. CDR3 length: 16 residues. Trimming left V 3 bases short and J 0 bases short, with 11 bases between. For the CDR3, the DNA is TGTGCCAGCTCACCGCGGTATGGGACGAACACCGGGGAGCTGTTTTTT. Amino acid sequence: CASSPRYGTNTGELFF.

This clone was detected a few times. V is TRBV6-5 and J is TRBJ1-1, with TRBD1 as a possible D gene (5 bases). CDR1 MNHEY and CDR2 SVGAGI come from the germline V gene. This CDR3 contains 15 residues. With 6 bases removed from V and 0 bases from J, the gap between germline ends came to 14 bases. CDR3 residues: CASSRRQFMNTEAFF. The CDR3 bases are TGTGCCAGCAGCCGTCGACAGTTTATGAACACTGAAGCTTTCTTT.